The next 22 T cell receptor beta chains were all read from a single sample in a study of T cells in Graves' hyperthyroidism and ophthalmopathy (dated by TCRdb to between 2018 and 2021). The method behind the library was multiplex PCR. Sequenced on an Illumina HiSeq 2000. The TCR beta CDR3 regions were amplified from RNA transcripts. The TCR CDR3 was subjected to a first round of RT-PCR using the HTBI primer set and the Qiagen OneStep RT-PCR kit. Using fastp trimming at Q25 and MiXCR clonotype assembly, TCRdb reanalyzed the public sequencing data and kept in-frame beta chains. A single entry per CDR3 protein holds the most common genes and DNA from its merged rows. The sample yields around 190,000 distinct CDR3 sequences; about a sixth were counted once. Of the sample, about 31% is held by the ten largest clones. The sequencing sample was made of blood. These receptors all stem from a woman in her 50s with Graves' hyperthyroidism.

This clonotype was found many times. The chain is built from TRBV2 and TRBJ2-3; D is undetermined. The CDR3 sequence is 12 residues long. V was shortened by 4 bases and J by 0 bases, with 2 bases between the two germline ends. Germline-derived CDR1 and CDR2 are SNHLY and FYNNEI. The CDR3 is CASSVSTDTQYF. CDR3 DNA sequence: TGTGCCAGCAGTGTTAGCACAGATACGCAGTATTTT.

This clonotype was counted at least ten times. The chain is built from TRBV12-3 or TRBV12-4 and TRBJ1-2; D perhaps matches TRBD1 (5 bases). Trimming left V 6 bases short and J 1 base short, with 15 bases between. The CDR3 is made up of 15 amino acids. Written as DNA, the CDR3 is TGTGCCAGCAGGGCAGGACAAGGTGGTAACTATGGCTACACCTTC. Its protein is CASRAGQGGNYGYTF.

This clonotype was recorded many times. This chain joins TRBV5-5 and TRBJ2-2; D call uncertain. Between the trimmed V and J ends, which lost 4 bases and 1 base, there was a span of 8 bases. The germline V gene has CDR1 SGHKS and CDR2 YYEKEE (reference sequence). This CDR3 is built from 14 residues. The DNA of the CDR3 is TGTGCCAGCAGCGGATGGGTGAACACCGGGGAGCTGTTTTTT. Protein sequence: CASSGWVNTGELFF.

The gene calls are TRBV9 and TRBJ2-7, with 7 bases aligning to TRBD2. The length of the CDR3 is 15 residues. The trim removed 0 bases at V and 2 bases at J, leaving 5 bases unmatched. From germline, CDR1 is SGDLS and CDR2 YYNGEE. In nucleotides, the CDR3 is TGTGCCAGCAGCGTAGACGCGGGAGCGACCTACGAGCAGTACTTC. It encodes CASSVDAGATYEQYF. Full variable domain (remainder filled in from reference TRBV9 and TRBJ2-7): DSGVTQTPKHLITATGQRVTLRCSPRSGDLSVYWYQQSLDQGLQFLIQYYNGEERAKGNILERFSAQQFPDLHSELNLSSLELGDSALYFCASSVDAGATYEQYFGPGTRLTVT.

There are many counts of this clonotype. The CDR3 DNA follows: TGTGCCAGCAAGGGGACATTCGGAAACACCATATATTTT. This gives the protein CASKGTFGNTIYF. This chain connects TRBV3-1 to TRBJ1-3; D may be TRBD1 (6 bases). The CDR3 runs 13 residues. Germline-derived CDR1 and CDR2 are LGHDT and YNNKEL (reference sequence). Trimming removed 7 bases from V and 4 bases from J, with 11 bases in between.

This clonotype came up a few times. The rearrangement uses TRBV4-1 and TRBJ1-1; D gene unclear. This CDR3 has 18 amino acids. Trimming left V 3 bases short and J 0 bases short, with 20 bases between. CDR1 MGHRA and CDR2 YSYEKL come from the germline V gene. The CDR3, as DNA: TGCGCCAGCAGCCACCGTCGGGGAGAGCCCTCTTTGAACACTGAAGCTTTCTTT. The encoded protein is CASSHRRGEPSLNTEAFF.

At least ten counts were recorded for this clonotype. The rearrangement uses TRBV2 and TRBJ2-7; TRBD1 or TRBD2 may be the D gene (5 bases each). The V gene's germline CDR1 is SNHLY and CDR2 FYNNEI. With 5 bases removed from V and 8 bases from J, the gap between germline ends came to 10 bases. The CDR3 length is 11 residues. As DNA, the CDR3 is TGTGCCAGCAGTATTACGGGACAGCAGTACTTC. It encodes CASSITGQQYF.

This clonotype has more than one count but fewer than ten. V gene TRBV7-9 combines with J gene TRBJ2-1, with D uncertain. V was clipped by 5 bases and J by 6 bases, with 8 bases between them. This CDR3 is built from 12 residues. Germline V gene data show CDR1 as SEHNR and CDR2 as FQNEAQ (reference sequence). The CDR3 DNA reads TGTGCCAGCAGCACCGATGGCAATGAGCAGTTCTTC. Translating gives CASSTDGNEQFF. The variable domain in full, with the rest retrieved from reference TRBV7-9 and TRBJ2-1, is DTGVSQNPRHKITKRGQNVTFRCDPISEHNRLYWYRQTLGQGPEFLTYFQNEAQLEKSRLLSDRFSAERPKGSFSTLEIQRTEQGDSAMYLCASSTDGNEQFFGPGTRLTVL.

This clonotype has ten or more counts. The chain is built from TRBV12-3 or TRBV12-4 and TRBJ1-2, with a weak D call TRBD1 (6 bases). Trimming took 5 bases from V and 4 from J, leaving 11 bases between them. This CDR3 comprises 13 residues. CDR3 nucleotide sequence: TGTGCCAGCAGTAGACAGGAACTCTATGGCTACACCTTC. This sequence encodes CASSRQELYGYTF.

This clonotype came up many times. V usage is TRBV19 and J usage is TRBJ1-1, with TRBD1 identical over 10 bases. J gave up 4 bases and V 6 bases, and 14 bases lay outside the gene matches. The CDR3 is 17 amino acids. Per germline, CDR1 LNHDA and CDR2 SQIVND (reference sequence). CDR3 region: CASSPDRGRGVSTEAFF. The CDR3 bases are TGTGCCAGTAGCCCTGACAGGGGGCGAGGGGTAAGCACTGAAGCTTTCTTT.

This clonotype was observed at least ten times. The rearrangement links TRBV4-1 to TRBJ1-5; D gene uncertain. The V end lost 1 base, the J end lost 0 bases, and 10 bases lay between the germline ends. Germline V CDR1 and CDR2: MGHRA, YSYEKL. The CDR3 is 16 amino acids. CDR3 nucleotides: TGCGCCAGCAGCCAAGGCCTAGACTATAGCAATCAGCCCCAGCATTTT. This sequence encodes CASSQGLDYSNQPQHF.

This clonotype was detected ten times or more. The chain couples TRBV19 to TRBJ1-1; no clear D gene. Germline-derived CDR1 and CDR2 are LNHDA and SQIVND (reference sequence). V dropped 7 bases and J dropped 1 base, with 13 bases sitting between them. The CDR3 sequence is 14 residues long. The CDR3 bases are TGTGCCAGTATGAGTTGGGCGGCGAACACTGAAGCTTTCTTT. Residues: CASMSWAANTEAFF.

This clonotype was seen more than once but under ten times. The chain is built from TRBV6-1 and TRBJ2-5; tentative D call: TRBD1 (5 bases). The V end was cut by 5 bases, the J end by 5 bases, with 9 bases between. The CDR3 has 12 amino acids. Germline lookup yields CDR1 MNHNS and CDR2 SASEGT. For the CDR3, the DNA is TGTGCCAGCAGTCAGGGTGGGGAGACCCAGTACTTC. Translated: CASSQGGETQYF.

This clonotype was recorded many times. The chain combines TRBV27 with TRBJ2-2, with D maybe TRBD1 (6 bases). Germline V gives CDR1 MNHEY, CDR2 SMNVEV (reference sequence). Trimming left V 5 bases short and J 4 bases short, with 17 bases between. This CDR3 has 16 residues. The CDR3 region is CASSRFAQGFTGELFF. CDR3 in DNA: TGTGCCAGCAGTCGCTTCGCCCAGGGGTTCACCGGGGAGCTGTTTTTT.

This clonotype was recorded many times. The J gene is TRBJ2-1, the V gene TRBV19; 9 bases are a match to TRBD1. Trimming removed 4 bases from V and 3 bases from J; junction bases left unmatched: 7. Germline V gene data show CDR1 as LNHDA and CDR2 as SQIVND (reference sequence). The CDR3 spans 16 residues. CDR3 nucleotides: TGTGCCAGTAGTAGCGACCGGGACAGGGTCTACAATGAGCAGTTCTTC. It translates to CASSSDRDRVYNEQFF.

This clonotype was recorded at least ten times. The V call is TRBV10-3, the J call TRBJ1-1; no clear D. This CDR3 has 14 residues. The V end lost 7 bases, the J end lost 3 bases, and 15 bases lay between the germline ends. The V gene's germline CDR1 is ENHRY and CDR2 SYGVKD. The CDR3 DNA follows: TGTGCCATCAAAGGCAGGAGGGAGTACACTGAAGCTTTCTTT. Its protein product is CAIKGRREYTEAFF.

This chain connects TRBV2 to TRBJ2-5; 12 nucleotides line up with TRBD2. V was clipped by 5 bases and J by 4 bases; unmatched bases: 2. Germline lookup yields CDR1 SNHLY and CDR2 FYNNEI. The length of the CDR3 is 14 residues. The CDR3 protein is CASSKLAGGETQYF. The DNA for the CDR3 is TGTGCCAGCAGTAAACTAGCGGGAGGAGAGACCCAGTACTTC.

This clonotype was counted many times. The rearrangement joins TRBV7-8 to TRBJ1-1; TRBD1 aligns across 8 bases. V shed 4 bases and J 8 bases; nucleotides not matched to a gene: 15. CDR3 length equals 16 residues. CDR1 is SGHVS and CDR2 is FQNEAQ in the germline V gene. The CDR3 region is CASSSSYLTGGGEAFF. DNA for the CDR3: TGTGCCAGCAGCTCTTCCTACCTAACAGGGGGGGGGGAAGCTTTCTTT. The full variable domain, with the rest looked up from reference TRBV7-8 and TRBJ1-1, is GAGVSQSPRYKVAKRGQDVALRCDPISGHVSLFWYQQALGQGPEFLTYFQNEAQLDKSGLPSDRFFAERPEGSVSTLKIQRTQQEDSAVYLCASSSSYLTGGGEAFFGQGTRLTVV.

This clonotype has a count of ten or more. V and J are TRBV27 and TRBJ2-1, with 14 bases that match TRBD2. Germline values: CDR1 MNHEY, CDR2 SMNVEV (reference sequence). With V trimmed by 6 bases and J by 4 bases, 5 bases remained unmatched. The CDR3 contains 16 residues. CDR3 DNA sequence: TGTGCCAGCAGAAGTGGGACTAGCGGGAGTTACAATGAGCAGTTCTTC. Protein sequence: CASRSGTSGSYNEQFF.

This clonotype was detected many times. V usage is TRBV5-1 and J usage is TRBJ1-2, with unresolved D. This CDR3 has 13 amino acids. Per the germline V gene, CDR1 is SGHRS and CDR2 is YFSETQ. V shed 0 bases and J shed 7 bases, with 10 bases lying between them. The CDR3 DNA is TGCGCCAGCAGCTTGGCCGAAAGTGCTGGCTACACCTTC. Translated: CASSLAESAGYTF.

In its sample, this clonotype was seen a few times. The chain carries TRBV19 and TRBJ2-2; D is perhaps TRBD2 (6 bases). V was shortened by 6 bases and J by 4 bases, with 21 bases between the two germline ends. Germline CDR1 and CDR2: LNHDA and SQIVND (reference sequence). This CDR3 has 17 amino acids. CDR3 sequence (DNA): TGTGCCAGTAGCCCCCGGCAGGGAGGAGGCAGCACCGGGGAGCTGTTTTTT. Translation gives CASSPRQGGGSTGELFF.

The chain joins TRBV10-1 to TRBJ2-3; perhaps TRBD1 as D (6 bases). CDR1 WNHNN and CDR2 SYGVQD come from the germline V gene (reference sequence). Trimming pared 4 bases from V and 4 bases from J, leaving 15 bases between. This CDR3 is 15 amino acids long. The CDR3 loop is CASSARGSFSDTQYF. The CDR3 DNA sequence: TGCGCCAGCAGTGCCAGGGGCTCATTCTCAGATACGCAGTATTTT.